This T cell receptor (beta chain) emerged from a study of CD8+ T cells in alopecia areata. Study context: A regimen of oral tofacitinib, 5 to 10 mg twice daily, was given to treated patients.

Investigators isolated RNA and reverse transcribed it into cDNA to act as the sequencing template. Repertoires were generated with immunoSEQ multiplex PCR, while TCRdb's copy carries only in-frame clones and drops some. The sample records roughly 250,000 clones, roughly two thirds being singletons. With V trimmed by 6 bases and J by 4 bases, 7 bases remained unmatched. The CDR3 length is 14 residues. Germline values: CDR1 SEHNR, CDR2 FQNEAQ (reference sequence). The source is a human donor with alopecia areata. The specimen comprised CD4+ T cells sorted from blood, sampled at week 0. This sequence joins TRBV7-9 and TRBJ1-1; 8 nucleotides line up with TRBD1. The CDR3 here is CASSRQGPGTEAFF. The CDR3 region has the DNA TGTGCCAGCAGTCGACAGGGGCCGGGCACTGAAGCTTTCTTT.